Listed here is a single T cell receptor beta chain. The antigen is not known. The CDR3 contains 10 residues. In germline, CDR1 is SQVTM, CDR2 ANQGSEA. V lost 5 bases and J lost 8, with 8 bases in between. This sample is part of a study of identical twins. Overall study results and limits: Those out-of-frame alpha sequences shared by twins showed an excess of low generation probability. The conclusions drew on cross-sectional statistical analysis instead of tracking the same donors. Insertions were fewer in abundant cord blood beta clonotypes, whereas memory repertoires showed none of this pattern.

TCRdb used MiXCR to reprocess the 5' RACE reads, holding one entry per CDR3 protein. The sample consists of about 570,000 distinct CDR3 sequences, just under 10% of them appearing once. This same sample was also part of a study on yellow fever vaccine responses in identical twins.

This TCR was recovered from a woman between 18 and 30 years old in good health. The V and J genes are TRBV29-1 and TRBJ2-3; D remains ambiguous. Sequencing was performed on PBMCs. The DNA for the CDR3 is TGCAGCGTTTTCGAGGTTACGCAGTATTTT. Amino acid sequence: CSVFEVTQYF.